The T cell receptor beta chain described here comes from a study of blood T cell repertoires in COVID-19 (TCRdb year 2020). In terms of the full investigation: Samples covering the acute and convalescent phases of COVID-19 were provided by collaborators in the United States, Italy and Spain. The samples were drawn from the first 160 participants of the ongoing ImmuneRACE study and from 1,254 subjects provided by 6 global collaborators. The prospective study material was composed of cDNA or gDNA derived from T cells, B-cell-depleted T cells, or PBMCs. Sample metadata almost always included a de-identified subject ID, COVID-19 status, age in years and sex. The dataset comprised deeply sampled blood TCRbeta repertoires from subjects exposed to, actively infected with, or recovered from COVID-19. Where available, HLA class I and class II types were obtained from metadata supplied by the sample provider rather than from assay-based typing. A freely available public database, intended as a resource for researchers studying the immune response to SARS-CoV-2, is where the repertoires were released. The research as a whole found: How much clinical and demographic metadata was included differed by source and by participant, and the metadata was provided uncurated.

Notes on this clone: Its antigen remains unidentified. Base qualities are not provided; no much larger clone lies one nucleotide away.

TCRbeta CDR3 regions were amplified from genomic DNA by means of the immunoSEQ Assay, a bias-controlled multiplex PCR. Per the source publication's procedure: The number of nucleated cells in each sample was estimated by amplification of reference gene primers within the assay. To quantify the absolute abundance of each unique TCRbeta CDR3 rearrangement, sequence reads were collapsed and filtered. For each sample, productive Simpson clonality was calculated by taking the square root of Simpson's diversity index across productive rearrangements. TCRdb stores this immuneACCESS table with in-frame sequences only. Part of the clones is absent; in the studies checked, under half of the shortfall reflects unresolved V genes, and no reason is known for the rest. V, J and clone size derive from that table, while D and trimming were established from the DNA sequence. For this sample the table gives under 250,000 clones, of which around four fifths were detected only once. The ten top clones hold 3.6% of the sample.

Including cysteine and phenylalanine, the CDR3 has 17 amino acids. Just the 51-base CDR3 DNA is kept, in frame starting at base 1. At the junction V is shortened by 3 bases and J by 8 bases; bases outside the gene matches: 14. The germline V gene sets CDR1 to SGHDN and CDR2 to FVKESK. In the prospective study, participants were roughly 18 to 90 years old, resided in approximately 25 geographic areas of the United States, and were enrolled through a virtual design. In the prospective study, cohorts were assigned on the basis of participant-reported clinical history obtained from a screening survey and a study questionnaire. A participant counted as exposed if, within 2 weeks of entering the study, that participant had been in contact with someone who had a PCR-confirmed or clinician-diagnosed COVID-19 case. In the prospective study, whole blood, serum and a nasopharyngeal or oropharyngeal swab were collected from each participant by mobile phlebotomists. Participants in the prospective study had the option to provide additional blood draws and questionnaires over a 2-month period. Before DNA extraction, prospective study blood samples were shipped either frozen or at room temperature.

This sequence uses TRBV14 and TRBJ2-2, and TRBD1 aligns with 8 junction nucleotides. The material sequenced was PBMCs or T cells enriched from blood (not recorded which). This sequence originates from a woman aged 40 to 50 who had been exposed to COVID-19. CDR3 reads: CASSQRGQGWRSGELFF. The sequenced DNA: TGTGCCAGCAGCCAGAGAGGACAGGGATGGAGGTCTGGGGAGCTGTTTTTT. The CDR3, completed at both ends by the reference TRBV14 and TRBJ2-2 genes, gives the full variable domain EAGVTQFPSHSVIEKGQTVTLRCDPISGHDNLYWYRRVMGKEIKFLLHFVKESKQDESGMPNNRFLAERTGGTYSTLKVQPAELEDSGVYFCASSQRGQGWRSGELFFGEGSRLTVL.